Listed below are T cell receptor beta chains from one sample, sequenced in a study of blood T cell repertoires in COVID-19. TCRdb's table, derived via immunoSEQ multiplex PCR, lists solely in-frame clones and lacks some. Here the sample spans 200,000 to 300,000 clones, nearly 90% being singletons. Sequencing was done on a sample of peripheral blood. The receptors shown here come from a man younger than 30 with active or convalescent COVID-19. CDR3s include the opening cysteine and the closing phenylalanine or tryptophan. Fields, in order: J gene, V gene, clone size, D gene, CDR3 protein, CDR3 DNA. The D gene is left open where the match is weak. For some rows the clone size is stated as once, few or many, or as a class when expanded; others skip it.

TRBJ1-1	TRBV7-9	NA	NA	CASTPSLNTEAFF	TGTGCCAGCACCCCTAGTCTTAACACTGAAGCTTTCTTT
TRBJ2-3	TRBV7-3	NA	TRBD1	CASSLGQGAGDTQYF	TGTGCCAGCAGCTTGGGACAGGGGGCAGGGGATACGCAGTATTTT
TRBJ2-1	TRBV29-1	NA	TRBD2	CSVEGGSGTYNEQFF	TGCAGCGTTGAAGGGGGGAGCGGGACCTACAATGAGCAGTTCTTC
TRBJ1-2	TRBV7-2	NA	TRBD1	CASSLNGPGQAGYTF	TGTGCCAGCAGCTTAAATGGTCCGGGACAGGCGGGCTACACCTTC
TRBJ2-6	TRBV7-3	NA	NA	CASSLGPDGANVLTF	TGTGCCAGCAGCTTAGGGCCCGATGGGGCCAACGTCCTGACTTTC
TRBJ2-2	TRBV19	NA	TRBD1	CASSPPTDRVITGELFF	TGTGCCAGTAGTCCTCCGACGGACAGGGTGATCACCGGGGAGCTGTTTTTT
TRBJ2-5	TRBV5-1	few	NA	CASSARVSGETQYF	TGCGCCAGCAGCGCCAGGGTTTCGGGAGAGACCCAGTACTTC
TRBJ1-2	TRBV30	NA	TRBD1	CAWSLGQGVGYTF	TGTGCCTGGAGTCTTGGACAGGGTGTAGGCTACACCTTC
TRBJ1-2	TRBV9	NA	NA	CASSPLRRYGYTF	TGTGCCAGCAGCCCGTTAAGGAGATATGGCTACACCTTC
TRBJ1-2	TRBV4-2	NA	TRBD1	CASSLSISDRRYGYTF	TGTGCCAGCAGCCTTTCGATCTCGGACAGGCGCTATGGCTACACCTTC
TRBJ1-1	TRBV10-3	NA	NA	CAINQRATGDTEAFF	TGTGCCATCAACCAGCGGGCCACGGGGGACACTGAAGCTTTCTTT
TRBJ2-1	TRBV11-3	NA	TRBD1	CASSLQWGTGDNEQFF	TGTGCCAGCAGCTTACAGTGGGGGACAGGGGACAATGAGCAGTTCTTC
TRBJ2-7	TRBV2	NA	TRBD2	CASGGLAGVYEQYF	TGTGCCAGCGGGGGACTAGCGGGAGTCTACGAGCAGTACTTC
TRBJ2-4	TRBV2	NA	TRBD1	CASSEGQGAKNIQYF	TGTGCCAGCAGCGAAGGACAGGGGGCGAAAAACATTCAGTACTTC
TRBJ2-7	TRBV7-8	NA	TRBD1	CASSPRQGAFSYEQYF	TGTGCCAGCAGCCCAAGACAGGGGGCTTTTTCCTACGAGCAGTACTTC
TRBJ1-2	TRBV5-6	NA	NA	CASSLGFAQAYGYTF	TGTGCCAGCAGCTTGGGATTCGCCCAGGCCTATGGCTACACCTTC
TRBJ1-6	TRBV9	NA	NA	CASSVGSLNSPLHF	TGTGCCAGCAGCGTGGGCAGCTTAAATTCACCCCTCCACTTT
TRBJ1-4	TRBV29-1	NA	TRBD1	CSVNFRGDYEKLFF	TGCAGCGTTAATTTCAGGGGGGACTATGAAAAACTGTTTTTT
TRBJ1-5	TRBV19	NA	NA	CASSIVNQPQHF	TGTGCCAGTAGTATCGTAAATCAGCCCCAGCATTTT
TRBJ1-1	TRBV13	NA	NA	CASSLQNTEAFF	TGTGCCAGCAGCTTACAGAACACTGAAGCTTTCTTT
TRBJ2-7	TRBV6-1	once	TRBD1	CASKAGTASNYEQYF	TGTGCCAGCAAGGCCGGGACAGCGAGCAACTACGAGCAGTACTTC
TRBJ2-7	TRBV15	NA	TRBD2	CATSTGLAGAYEQYF	TGTGCCACCAGCACCGGACTAGCGGGAGCTTATGAGCAGTACTTC
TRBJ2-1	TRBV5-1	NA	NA	CASSPDNSYNEQFF	TGCGCCAGCAGCCCTGACAACTCCTACAATGAGCAGTTCTTC
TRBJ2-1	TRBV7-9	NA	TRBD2	CASSPTSANLGNEQFF	TGTGCCAGCAGCCCTACTAGCGCAAACCTGGGAAATGAGCAGTTCTTC
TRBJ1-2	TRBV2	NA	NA	CASSEGARFYGYTF	TGTGCCAGCAGTGAAGGCGCTCGCTTCTATGGCTACACCTTC
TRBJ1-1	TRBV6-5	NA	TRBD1	CASRGTGAGRTEAFF	TGTGCCAGCAGGGGGACAGGGGCTGGTAGGACCGAAGCTTTCTTT
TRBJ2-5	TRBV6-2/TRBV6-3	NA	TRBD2	CASSGLAGGPRETQYF	TGTGCCAGCAGTGGCCTAGCGGGAGGGCCCCGGGAGACCCAGTACTTC
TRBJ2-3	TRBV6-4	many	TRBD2	CASTSSGGNCTDTQYF	TGTGCCAGCACCTCTAGCGGGGGGAATTGCACAGATACGCAGTATTTT
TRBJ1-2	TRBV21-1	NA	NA	CASSKRDSPGYTF	TGTGCCAGCAGCAAAAGGGACAGTCCTGGCTACACCTTC
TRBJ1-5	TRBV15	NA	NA	CATSRGSSNQPQHF	TGTGCCACCAGCAGAGGAAGCAGCAATCAGCCCCAGCATTTT
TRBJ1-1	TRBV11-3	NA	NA	CASSLSAGTEAFF	TGTGCCAGCAGCTTAAGCGCCGGGACAGAAGCTTTCTTT
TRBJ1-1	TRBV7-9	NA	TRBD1	CASSLSTITGGWNTEAFF	TGTGCCAGCAGCCTTTCTACCATTACAGGGGGGTGGAACACTGAAGCTTTCTTT
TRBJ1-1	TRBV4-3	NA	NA	CASSQAPNTEAFF	TGCGCCAGCAGCCAAGCCCCAAACACTGAAGCTTTCTTT
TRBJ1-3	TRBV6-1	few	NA	CASSEGAGISSGNTIYF	TGTGCCAGCAGTGAAGGAGCAGGTATAAGCTCTGGAAACACCATATATTTT
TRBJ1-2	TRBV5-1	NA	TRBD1	CASSSVQGARYGYTF	TGCGCCAGCAGCTCGGTACAGGGGGCGAGATATGGCTACACCTTC
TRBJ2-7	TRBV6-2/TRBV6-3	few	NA	CASSRDVEGGVASYEQYF	TGTGCCAGCAGCCGGGACGTCGAAGGGGGAGTCGCGTCCTACGAGCAGTACTTC
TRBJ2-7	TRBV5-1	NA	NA	CASSPEGNYNSYEQYF	TGCGCCAGCAGCCCCGAGGGTAACTACAACTCCTACGAGCAGTACTTC
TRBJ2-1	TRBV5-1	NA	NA	CASSYGVNEQFF	TGCGCCAGCAGCTACGGGGTCAATGAGCAGTTCTTC
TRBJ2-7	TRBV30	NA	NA	CAWSVGYEQYF	TGTGCCTGGAGTGTCGGGTACGAGCAGTACTTC
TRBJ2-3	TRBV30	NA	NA	CAWRKWGVTDTQYF	TGTGCCTGGAGGAAATGGGGGGTCACAGATACGCAGTATTTT
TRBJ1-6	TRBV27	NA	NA	CASRGTPIFYNSPLHF	TGTGCCAGCAGGGGGACACCAATATTTTACAATTCACCCCTCCACTTT
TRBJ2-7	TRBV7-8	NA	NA	CASSLRSPGVYEQYF	TGTGCCAGCAGCTTACGGTCCCCGGGGGTCTACGAGCAGTACTTC
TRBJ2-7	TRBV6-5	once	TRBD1	CASSYKQGAGYEQYF	TGTGCCAGCAGTTACAAACAGGGGGCAGGGTACGAGCAGTACTTC
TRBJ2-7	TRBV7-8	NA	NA	CASSMKEYLGEQYF	TGTGCCAGCAGCATGAAGGAGTATCTCGGGGAGCAGTACTTC
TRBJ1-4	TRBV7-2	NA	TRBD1	CASSSGQGANEKLFF	TGTGCCAGCAGCTCAGGACAGGGGGCTAATGAAAAACTGTTTTTT
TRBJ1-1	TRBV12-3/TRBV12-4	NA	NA	CASNSNTEAFF	TGTGCCAGCAACTCGAACACTGAAGCTTTCTTT